Listed below are T cell receptor beta chains from one sample, sequenced in a study of shared clonotypes between healthy human individuals. Method: immunoSEQ multiplex PCR; TCRdb's copy keeps in-frame clones and lacks some. The sample lists some 2 million clones, roughly 94% seen once, with 0.13% in the top ten. Sequences were obtained from naive CD4+ T cells sorted from blood. The receptors originated from a man younger than 35 in good health. Both conserved end residues are part of each CDR3.

V gene,CDR3 protein
TRBV7-2,CASSQTSGRARTDTQYF
TRBV10-3,CASAPGPNTEAFF
TRBV5-6,CASSGGPVEKLFF
TRBV30,CAWSVGRGRVARELFF
TRBV6-6,CASSTGTVGTDTQYF
TRBV18,CASSSEGAAQYF
TRBV7-2,CASSPDRAQPQHF
TRBV7-9,CASSLVQASTEAFF
TRBV7-2,CASSLEETSALKGGQYF
TRBV30,CAWSMRQGNEKLFF
TRBV6-1,CASKEGNEQFF
TRBV27,CASSLGRYQPQHF
TRBV5-1,CASSSGQGGYGYTF
TRBV5-1,CASSLYQGEMSNEQFF
TRBV6-5,CASSTSGEGALHF
TRBV7-3,CASSVLSGLRKTQYF
TRBV6-5,CASSYSMGGFFEQYF
TRBV5-1,CASSSAAGTGSYEQYF
TRBV6-1,CASSEVGQGGGELFF
TRBV28,CASSLGQIGEKLFF
TRBV6-6,CASSPGTGVEKLFF
TRBV30,CAWSKGINHRDRVYGYTF
TRBV5-4,CASSPELVTSGNIQYF
TRBV7-2,CASSPGVGGYEQYF
TRBV5-1,CASTLREAGYEQYF
TRBV5-4,CASRAPSTDTQYF
TRBV27,CASRFALGEQYF